The T cell receptor beta chain under discussion was sequenced for a study of CXCR3-negative and CXCR3-positive naive CD8 T cells. Each TRB cDNA library was prepared by 5' RACE (with UMI labels). TCRdb re-called the 5' RACE reads and catalogs CDR3 proteins one per entry, DNA excluded. The data include about 120,000 distinct CDR3 sequences; the top ten clones carry about 0.34%. For this clonotype: Its antigen is unknown.

General observations from the study: With CXCR3 expression partially decreased after cryopreservation, most assays relied on fresh PBMCs. TRB CDR3s were more hydrophobic in CXCR3-positive than in CXCR3-negative naive cells. Comparably high diversity was seen in both naive subsets, and much lower diversity in memory CD8+ cells. The naive subsets expressed comparable surface CD5, and the authors inferred TCR strength from TRB CDR3 properties.

The sequence derives from a human donor in good health. Some clones in this sample may be carry-over from other donors' samples. Sequenced: naive CXCR3+ CD8+ T cells from blood. Indicated subset: CD45RO-CCR7+CD27+CD95- naive CD8+ T cells expressing CXCR3 (TNR3+).

CDR3 residues: CASSVEGGSIVETQYF. J is TRBJ2-5 and V is TRBV9; TCRdb reports TRBD2, a call that lacks DNA to check it against. Germline CDR1 and CDR2: SGDLS and YYNGEE. The CDR3 is 16 residues long. Looking up the rest from reference TRBV9 and TRBJ2-5 gives the full variable domain: DSGVTQTPKHLITATGQRVTLRCSPRSGDLSVYWYQQSLDQGLQFLIQYYNGEERAKGNILERFSAQQFPDLHSELNLSSLELGDSALYFCASSVEGGSIVETQYFGPGTRLLVL.